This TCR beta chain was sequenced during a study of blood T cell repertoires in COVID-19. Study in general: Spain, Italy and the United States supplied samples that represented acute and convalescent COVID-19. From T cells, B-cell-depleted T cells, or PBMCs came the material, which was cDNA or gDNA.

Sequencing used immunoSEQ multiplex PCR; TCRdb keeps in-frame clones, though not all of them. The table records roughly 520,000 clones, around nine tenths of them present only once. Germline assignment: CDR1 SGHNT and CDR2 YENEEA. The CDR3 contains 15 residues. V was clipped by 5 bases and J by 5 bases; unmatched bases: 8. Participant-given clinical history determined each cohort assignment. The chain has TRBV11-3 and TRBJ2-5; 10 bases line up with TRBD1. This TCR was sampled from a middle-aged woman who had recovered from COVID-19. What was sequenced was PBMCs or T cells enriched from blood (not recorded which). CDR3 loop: CASSPRDRGGETQYF. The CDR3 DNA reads TGTGCCAGCAGCCCCCGGGACAGGGGTGGTGAGACCCAGTACTTC. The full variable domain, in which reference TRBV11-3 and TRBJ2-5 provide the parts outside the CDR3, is EAGVVQSPRYKIIEKKQPVAFWCNPISGHNTLYWYLQNLGQGPELLIRYENEEAVDDSQLPKDRFSAERLKGVDSTLKIQPAELGDSAVYLCASSPRDRGGETQYFGPGTRLLVL.